These 5 T cell receptor beta chains share one sample of origin, sequenced in a study of patients and donors after allogeneic stem cell transplantation. TCRdb re-analysed the RT-PCR reads in MiXCR, keeping a single row per CDR3 protein. The sample carries about 960,000 distinct CDR3 sequences, under 20% recorded once. Sequenced sample: blood, either unsorted or a sorted T cell fraction (not recorded which). These receptors were taken from a human donor who was either an allogeneic HSCT recipient or a stem cell or donor lymphocyte infusion donor (not recorded which). It is not recorded whose cells these are; they may come from a transplant donor.

V and J are TRBV28 and TRBJ2-7, with TRBD2 matching 14 bases. The V gene end was trimmed by 6 bases and the J gene end by 2 bases; junction bases not matched to a gene: 12. The V gene's germline CDR1 is MDHEN and CDR2 SYDVKM. The CDR3 is 18 amino acids. The CDR3 loop is CASRPWGTSGGPTYEQYF. The CDR3 DNA follows: TGTGCCAGCAGGCCCTGGGGGACTAGCGGGGGACCGACCTACGAGCAGTACTTC.

The CDR3 bases are TGTGCCAGCAGCCTACATGGACAGGGACCCTACGAGCAGTACTTC. Its protein is CASSLHGQGPYEQYF. The chain recombines TRBV6-1 with TRBJ2-7, with TRBD1 matching 8 bases. The CDR3 spans 15 residues. From germline, CDR1 is MNHNS and CDR2 SASEGT. J was trimmed by 2 bases and V by 6 bases; bases with no gene match: 9.

This clonotype came up once. This chain uses TRBV2 with TRBJ2-7; unclear D gene. The ends were cut back, 7 bases at V and 1 base at J, with 11 bases in the middle. Germline V lookup: CDR1 SNHLY, CDR2 FYNNEI. This CDR3 has 13 residues. The CDR3 is CASNLQKSYEQYF. CDR3 coding DNA: TGTGCCAGCAATCTGCAGAAGTCCTACGAGCAGTACTTC.

The chain links TRBV6-1 to TRBJ2-7; the D gene is possibly TRBD1 (5 bases). This CDR3 is built from 14 residues. Trimming left V 10 bases short and J 0 bases short, with 16 bases between. Germline CDR1 reads MNHNS; CDR2 reads SASEGT. CDR3 DNA sequence: TGTGCCACCACACCGACAGTTAGCTCCTACGAGCAGTACTTC. The encoded protein is CATTPTVSSYEQYF.

CDR3: CSAGWGGTEAFF. The CDR3 DNA sequence: TGCAGCGCCGGTTGGGGGGGCACTGAAGCTTTCTTT. V gene TRBV29-1 combines with J gene TRBJ1-1, with D possibly being TRBD1 (5 bases). V was clipped by 7 bases and J by 4 bases, with 13 bases between them. This CDR3 is built from 12 residues. Germline-derived CDR1 and CDR2 are SQVTM and ANQGSEA. Full variable domain (rest looked up from reference TRBV29-1 and TRBJ1-1): SAVISQKPSRDICQRGTSLTIQCQVDSQVTMMFWYRQQPGQSLTLIATANQGSEATYESGFVIDKFPISRPNLTFSTLTVSNMSPEDSSIYLCSAGWGGTEAFFGQGTRLTVV.